The rows below give T cell receptor beta chains drawn from one sample of a study of human T cells and chemical hapten exposure. TCRdb redid the calling of the RACE reads with MiXCR, one entry per CDR3 protein. The sample includes about 400,000 distinct CDR3 sequences, about 6.3% seen only once; the top ten take more than 5.5%. This sample comprised whole blood, obtained in connection with sensitization to the hapten diphenylcyclopropenone (DPC). Every receptor here comes from a woman aged 18 to 35 with alopecia areata. Some clones in this sample may be carry-over from other donors' samples. Both conserved end residues are part of each CDR3. The D gene is left open where the match is weak. Where a row states a size, it is once, few, many or the class of an expanded clone; other rows omit it.

abundance	j_gene	v_gene	d_gene	CDR3aa	CDR3nt
few	TRBJ2-7	TRBV7-8	-	CASSQRQRTYEQYF	TGTGCCAGCAGCCAGCGTCAGCGTACCTACGAGCAGTACTTC
-	TRBJ2-3	TRBV7-9	TRBD2	CASSSTISGGSTDTQYF	TGTGCCAGCAGCTCCACCATTTCGGGGGGGAGCACAGATACGCAGTATTTT
-	TRBJ1-3	TRBV20-1	-	CRAPGTSGNTIYF	TGCCGTGCCCCCGGTACCTCTGGAAACACCATATATTTT
many	TRBJ1-3	TRBV14	-	CASSQRTHSGNTIYF	TGTGCCAGCAGCCAACGTACGCACTCTGGAAACACCATATATTTT
many	TRBJ1-1	TRBV18	-	CASSPQLGGRRTEAFF	TGTGCCAGCTCACCACAGTTAGGGGGAAGGAGGACTGAAGCTTTCTTT
few	TRBJ2-2	TRBV9	-	CASSVHPSGTGELFF	TGTGCCAGCAGCGTACATCCTAGTGGGACCGGGGAGCTGTTTTTT
few	TRBJ2-2	TRBV12-3/TRBV12-4	TRBD2	CASSRTSAGELFF	TGTGCCAGCAGCAGGACTAGCGCGGGGGAGCTGTTTTTT
many	TRBJ1-5	TRBV6-6	-	CASSLDQNSNQPQHF	TGTGCCAGCAGCCTTGACCAAAATAGCAATCAGCCCCAGCATTTT
-	TRBJ2-2	TRBV4-2	TRBD2	CASSQVFGGGAVTGELFF	TGTGCCAGCAGCCAAGTGTTCGGCGGGGGTGCTGTCACCGGGGAGCTGTTTTTT
few	TRBJ2-1	TRBV29-1	TRBD1	CSVGQGSYSYNEQFF	TGCAGCGTAGGACAGGGATCGTACTCCTACAATGAGCAGTTCTTC
once	TRBJ2-7	TRBV6-6	-	CASKFTGESYEQYF	TGTGCCTCGAAGTTCACGGGGGAATCTTACGAGCAGTACTTC
many	TRBJ1-1	TRBV7-9	-	CASTLHDTEAFF	TGTGCCAGCACCCTCCACGACACTGAAGCTTTCTTT
few	TRBJ1-2	TRBV29-1	-	CSVQVPGHGNYGYTF	TGCAGCGTTCAAGTTCCGGGACACGGGAACTATGGCTACACCTTC
many	TRBJ1-2	TRBV19	-	CASIGLLGRIYGYTF	TGTGCCAGTATCGGCCTTTTAGGACGGATCTATGGCTACACCTTC
many	TRBJ1-1	TRBV6-2/TRBV6-3	-	CASSPLPTGWTEAFF	TGTGCCAGCAGTCCTCTCCCCACAGGGTGGACTGAAGCTTTCTTT
many	TRBJ2-7	TRBV29-1	TRBD2	CSVARASGGYEQYF	TGCAGCGTTGCCCGGGCTAGCGGGGGATACGAGCAGTACTTC
few	TRBJ1-3	TRBV10-3	-	CAMTSGNTIYF	TGTGCCATGACCTCTGGAAACACCATATATTTT
few	TRBJ2-7	TRBV20-1	TRBD1	CSARRDRSYEQYF	TGCAGTGCTAGGAGGGACAGATCCTACGAGCAGTACTTC
many	TRBJ1-1	TRBV7-3	TRBD1	CASSSTGGLGTEAFF	TGTGCCAGCAGCTCGACAGGGGGCCTGGGCACTGAAGCTTTCTTT
many	TRBJ1-4	TRBV5-1	-	CASSLRGLSNEKLFF	TGCGCCAGCAGCTTGAGAGGTCTGAGTAATGAAAAACTGTTTTTT
-	TRBJ2-3	TRBV7-2	TRBD1	CASSFDRGLPDTQYF	TGTGCCAGCAGCTTCGACAGGGGTTTACCAGATACGCAGTATTTT
-	TRBJ2-7	TRBV10-2	TRBD1	CASSAGTGVSYEQYF	TGCGCCAGCAGCGCTGGGACAGGGGTCTCCTACGAGCAGTACTTC
few	TRBJ1-5	TRBV7-2	-	CASSPRDTPGNQPQHF	TGTGCCAGCAGCCCTAGGGACACCCCCGGTAATCAGCCCCAGCATTTT
-	TRBJ2-3	TRBV7-8	-	CASSLCWRRGYLTDTQYF	TGTGCCAGCAGCTTATGTTGGCGGCGGGGCTACCTCACAGATACGCAGTATTTT
many	TRBJ2-7	TRBV29-1	TRBD2	CSVFLAGGAYEQYF	TGCAGCGTGTTCCTAGCGGGGGGCGCCTACGAGCAGTACTTC
many	TRBJ2-7	TRBV4-3	-	CASSQDSYYEQYF	TGCGCCAGCAGCCAAGATTCCTACTACGAGCAGTACTTC
many	TRBJ2-7	TRBV27	TRBD2	CASRRTSGVYEQYF	TGTGCCAGCAGAAGGACTAGCGGGGTTTACGAGCAGTACTTC
few	TRBJ2-5	TRBV5-4	-	CASSLAGAAETQYF	TGTGCCAGCAGCTTGGCAGGGGCCGCCGAGACCCAGTACTTC
many	TRBJ1-6	TRBV3-1	-	CASSQDDRRNSPLHF	TGTGCCAGCAGCCAAGACGACAGAAGGAATTCACCCCTCCACTTT
few	TRBJ1-2	TRBV6-2/TRBV6-3	TRBD1	CASSYSDRDVFGYTF	TGTGCCAGCAGTTACTCGGACAGGGATGTGTTCGGCTACACCTTC
-	TRBJ1-1	TRBV5-5	-	CASSLVRTMNTEAFF	TGTGCCAGCAGCTTGGTCAGGACCATGAACACTGAAGCTTTCTTT
-	TRBJ2-3	TRBV7-3	-	CASSSPGGTQYF	TGTGCCAGCAGCTCCCCCGGGGGCACGCAGTATTTT
-	TRBJ1-2	TRBV14	-	CASSRGLPRFSYGYTF	TGTGCCAGCAGCCGAGGCCTACCCCGATTCTCCTATGGCTACACCTTC
few	TRBJ2-6	TRBV6-5	TRBD1	CASSTSGTASGANVLTF	TGTGCCAGCAGTACGTCCGGGACAGCCTCTGGGGCCAACGTCCTGACTTTC
few	TRBJ1-1	TRBV9	-	CASSLHPAQSPAEAFF	TGTGCCAGCAGCTTGCATCCGGCACAGTCCCCAGCCGAAGCTTTCTTT
-	TRBJ2-2	TRBV5-1	TRBD2	CASSPSGSHTGELFF	TGCGCCAGCAGCCCTAGCGGAAGTCACACCGGGGAGCTGTTTTTT
few	TRBJ2-5	TRBV6-4	TRBD1	CASSRQGWGETQYF	TGTGCCAGCAGCCGACAGGGCTGGGGAGAGACCCAGTACTTC